These 26 T cell receptor beta chains were all obtained from the same sample, sequenced in a study of CD8+ T cells in alopecia areata. TCR sequencing used cDNA made by reverse transcription of extracted RNA. Repertoires were generated with immunoSEQ multiplex PCR, while TCRdb's copy carries only in-frame clones and drops some. The profile shows 150,000 to 200,000 clones, 50% to 60% of them singletons. This sample comprised CD4+ T cells sorted from blood, obtained at week 0. These receptors originate from a human donor with alopecia areata.

This clone has just a few counts. J is TRBJ2-2 and V is TRBV29-1; 7 positions agree with TRBD1. CDR3 length: 13 residues. Per germline, CDR1 SQVTM and CDR2 ANQGSEA. V lost 6 bases, J lost 7 bases, and 8 bases stayed unmatched. The CDR3 loop is CSVARDRDGELFF. CDR3 coding DNA: TGCAGCGTCGCCCGGGACAGAGACGGGGAGCTGTTTTTT.

The chain carries TRBV30 and TRBJ1-5; possible D gene TRBD1, 5 bases. The CDR3 has 13 residues. CDR1 and CDR2 (germline): GTSNPN, SVGIG (reference sequence). The V end was cut by 4 bases, the J end by 10 bases, with 17 bases between. Here the CDR3 DNA reads TGTGCCTGGACGGACGGGGGTATGGGACCCCAGCATTTT. It encodes CAWTDGGMGPQHF.

This chain joins TRBV5-1 and TRBJ2-2, with 8 nucleotides matching TRBD1. This CDR3 comprises 14 residues. The germline CDR1 and CDR2 sequences are SGHRS and YFSETQ. Trimming at V came to 4 bases and at J to 7 bases, leaving 6 bases not matched to a gene. The CDR3 sequence is CASSLDREDGELFF. The CDR3 DNA is TGCGCCAGCAGCCTGGACAGGGAGGACGGGGAGCTGTTTTTT.

The V and J genes are TRBV7-8 and TRBJ2-7; D is unresolved. V was trimmed by 7 bases and J by 0 bases, leaving 13 bases between them. The CDR3 length is 14 residues. Germline CDR1 reads SGHVS; CDR2 reads FQNEAQ. CDR3 region: CASIPTESSYEQYF. For the CDR3, the DNA is TGTGCCAGCATCCCGACGGAGAGCTCCTACGAGCAGTACTTC.

V and J are TRBV7-2 and TRBJ2-1, with 9 bases matching TRBD1. The V gene end was trimmed by 3 bases and the J gene end by 9 bases; junction bases not matched to a gene: 6. The CDR3 is 14 amino acids. Germline loops: CDR1 SGHTA, CDR2 FQGNSA. The CDR3 nucleotides are TGTGCCAGCAGCTTCGGGACAGGGTTCAGTGAGCAGTTCTTC. Translation gives CASSFGTGFSEQFF.

The sample holds a few counts of this clone. The chain has TRBV4-2 and TRBJ1-2; 7 bases are shared with TRBD1. This CDR3 has 15 residues. V lost 6 bases to trimming and J lost 2 bases; unmatched junction nucleotides: 9. Germline CDR1 reads LGHNA; CDR2 reads YNFKEQ. CDR3 in amino acids: CASRPGQNSNYGYTF. CDR3 nucleotide sequence: TGTGCCAGCAGGCCGGGACAGAATTCAAACTATGGCTACACCTTC.

The chain is built from TRBV7-9 and TRBJ2-7; D remains unclear. V lost 3 bases to trimming and J lost 3 bases, with 9 bases between them. Germline CDR1 reads SEHNR; CDR2 reads FQNEAQ (reference sequence). The CDR3 runs 13 residues. In DNA, the CDR3 is TGTGCCAGCAGCTTTGACCCCTTCTACGAGCAGTACTTC. Translated, it gives CASSFDPFYEQYF.

The rearrangement uses TRBV11-2 and TRBJ2-1, with TRBD2 matching 7 bases. V trimming: 2 bases; J trimming: 1 base; junction bases outside the gene matches: 8. CDR3 size: 17 residues. Germline CDR1 is SGHAT and CDR2 is FQNNGV. This CDR3 reads CASSLLLAGVSYNEQFF. The CDR3 nucleotides read TGTGCCAGCAGCTTACTTCTGGCGGGGGTTTCCTACAATGAGCAGTTCTTC.

The gene calls are TRBV30 and TRBJ1-6, with D tentatively TRBD1 (6 bases). Trimming took off 6 bases at V and 10 bases at J, with 19 bases between the two ends. The CDR3 covers 14 residues. Per the germline V gene, CDR1 is GTSNPN and CDR2 is SVGIG (reference sequence). CDR3 coding DNA: TGTGCCTGCCGCCCTGGGGGCATCGGATCACCCCTCCACTTT. This encodes CACRPGGIGSPLHF.

V gene TRBV4-2 combines with J gene TRBJ1-1, with TRBD1 matching over 7 bases. The CDR3 loop spans 14 amino acids. V dropped 4 bases and J dropped 3; count of bases not matched to a gene: 5. CDR1 is LGHNA, CDR2 YNFKEQ, per germline. The CDR3 nucleotides are TGTGCCAGCAGCCCGGGACAGACAGACACTGAAGCTTTCTTT. Translation gives CASSPGQTDTEAFF.

This clone was counted once. The chain is built from TRBV13 and TRBJ2-1; D is uncertain. Trimming stripped 5 bases from V and 7 bases from J, with 18 bases between. The CDR3 runs 15 residues. Germline-derived CDR1 and CDR2 are PRHDT and FYEKMQ (reference sequence). The CDR3 sequence is CASSPPNRLGNEQFF. The CDR3 DNA reads TGTGCCAGCAGCCCGCCGAACCGACTGGGGAATGAGCAGTTCTTC.

This clone was recorded once. V gene TRBV7-9 combines with J gene TRBJ2-5; tentatively, D is TRBD1 (5 bases). The germline V gene has CDR1 SEHNR and CDR2 FQNEAQ (reference sequence). This CDR3 spans 16 amino acids. Deletions cut 5 bases from V and 1 base from J, with 17 bases between. The CDR3 reads CASSGTLRDSQETQYF. The CDR3 region has the DNA TGTGCCAGCAGCGGCACCCTCCGTGACAGCCAAGAGACCCAGTACTTC.

The chain is built from TRBV19 and TRBJ2-3, with D perhaps assigned TRBD1 or TRBD2 (5 bases each). V lost 4 bases, J lost 1 base, and 12 bases lay in between. Germline CDR1 LNHDA, CDR2 SQIVND (reference sequence). This CDR3 region has 15 residues. CDR3 bases: TGTGCCAGTAGTACTGGGACGGGACGCACAGATACGCAGTATTTT. It translates to CASSTGTGRTDTQYF. Full variable domain (missing parts from reference TRBV19 and TRBJ2-3): DGGITQSPKYLFRKEGQNVTLSCEQNLNHDAMYWYRQDPGQGLRLIYYSQIVNDFQKGDIAEGYSVSREKKESFPLTVTSAQKNPTAFYLCASSTGTGRTDTQYFGPGTRLTVL.

This sequence joins TRBV30 and TRBJ1-2; no definite D call. The CDR3 runs to 13 residues. CDR1 and CDR2 from the germline V gene are GTSNPN and SVGIG (reference sequence). The V gene lost 1 base and the J gene lost 8 bases, with 14 bases spanning the gap. The CDR3 loop reads CAWSAGRPVGYTF. The CDR3 DNA sequence: TGTGCCTGGAGTGCCGGCAGGCCGGTCGGCTACACCTTC.

The chain carries TRBV28 and TRBJ2-7; a weak D match, TRBD2 (5 bases). The V end lost 7 bases, the J end lost 0 bases, and 13 bases lay between the germline ends. Germline loops: CDR1 MDHEN, CDR2 SYDVKM. The CDR3 runs 14 residues. The CDR3 reads CASTPPGSSYEQYF. In DNA form, the CDR3 reads TGTGCCAGCACCCCCCCGGGGAGCTCCTACGAGCAGTACTTC.

This chain joins TRBV5-6 and TRBJ2-4; 9 bases match TRBD1. This CDR3 is 14 amino acids long. J lost 7 bases, V lost 4 bases, and 6 bases had no gene match. Germline values: CDR1 SGHDT, CDR2 YYEEEE. In nucleotides, the CDR3 is TGTGCCAGCAGCACCCGGGACAGGGCGAACATTCAGTACTTC. Its translation is CASSTRDRANIQYF. Using reference TRBV5-6 and TRBJ2-4 for the parts outside the CDR3, the full variable domain is DAGVTQSPTHLIKTRGQQVTLRCSPKSGHDTVSWYQQALGQGPQFIFQYYEEEERQRGNFPDRFSGHQFPNYSSELNVNALLLGDSALYLCASSTRDRANIQYFGAGTRLSVL.

The chain uses TRBV19 and TRBJ1-5; 10 bases line up with TRBD1. Germline V gives CDR1 LNHDA, CDR2 SQIVND (reference sequence). With V trimmed by 6 bases and J by 6 bases, 8 bases remained unmatched. This CDR3 is built from 15 residues. The chain's CDR3 is CASRPRTGGPQPQHF. In DNA, the CDR3 is TGTGCCAGTAGACCGCGGACAGGGGGTCCTCAGCCCCAGCATTTT.

This clone was found a few times. The chain combines TRBV4-2 with TRBJ2-2; D is unclear. Per the germline V gene, CDR1 is LGHNA and CDR2 is YNFKEQ. The V gene lost 0 bases and the J gene lost 1 base, with 12 bases spanning the gap. The CDR3 is made up of 17 amino acids. For the CDR3, the DNA is TGTGCCAGCAGCCAAGATCTACGCCAGGTGAACACCGGGGAGCTGTTTTTT. Its translation is CASSQDLRQVNTGELFF.

V gene TRBV15 combines with J gene TRBJ2-2; 9 positions agree with TRBD2. The J segment lost 2 bases and the V segment lost 2 bases, leaving 9 bases of the junction unmatched. Germline CDR1 LNHNV, CDR2 YYDKDF (reference sequence). The CDR3 totals 18 residues. The CDR3 here is CATSRIQPGLANTGELFF. DNA for the CDR3: TGTGCCACCAGCAGAATTCAACCGGGACTAGCAAACACCGGGGAGCTGTTTTTT.

The chain is built from TRBV28 and TRBJ1-4; D gene unclear. Trimming removed 6 bases from V and 12 bases from J, with 14 bases in between. The CDR3 sequence is 12 residues long. Germline CDR1 reads MDHEN; CDR2 reads SYDVKM. CDR3 amino acids: CASSTTDRELFF. CDR3 DNA sequence: TGTGCCAGCAGCACGACGGATCGGGAACTGTTTTTT.

The rearrangement joins TRBV5-6 to TRBJ1-1; no definite D call. This CDR3 is built from 17 residues. Trimming removed 4 bases at V and 0 bases at J, with 19 bases between. Germline V gene lookup returns CDR1 SGHDT and CDR2 YYEEEE. CDR3 sequence reads: CASSPAGNYLLNTEAFF. The DNA of the CDR3 is TGTGCCAGCAGCCCAGCGGGAAACTACCTATTGAACACTGAAGCTTTCTTT.

This clone is a singleton in its sample. Here the CDR3 DNA reads TGTGCCTGGACAGGGGGCATCAATCAGCCCCAGCATTTT. Translated: CAWTGGINQPQHF. The rearrangement joins TRBV30 to TRBJ1-5; 8 bases map to TRBD1. The CDR3 extends over 13 amino acids. V dropped 4 bases and J dropped 3; count of bases not matched to a gene: 2. Germline-derived CDR1 and CDR2 are GTSNPN and SVGIG (reference sequence).

The V and J genes are TRBV14 and TRBJ1-2, with TRBD1 matching over 7 bases. This CDR3 spans 15 amino acids. Germline CDR1 is SGHDN and CDR2 is FVKESK. V lost 4 bases to trimming and J lost 5 bases; unmatched junction nucleotides: 10. Here the CDR3 DNA reads TGTGCCAGCAGCCTAACTCCCGGGACAGTTTATGGCTACACCTTC. This translates into CASSLTPGTVYGYTF.

The V gene is TRBV28, the J gene TRBJ1-4; D possibly corresponds to TRBD1 (6 bases). Trimming cost V 5 bases and J 1 base, with 8 bases left between them. The germline CDR1 and CDR2 sequences are MDHEN and SYDVKM. CDR3 length equals 14 residues. CDR3 bases: TGTGCCAGCAGTCAACAGGGAACTAATGAAAAACTGTTTTTT. Its protein product is CASSQQGTNEKLFF.

The CDR3 DNA reads as TGTGCCAGCTCACCACCTTCTGGAGACTACGAGCAGTACTTC. Its protein is CASSPPSGDYEQYF. V and J are TRBV18 and TRBJ2-7; D is ambiguous. The germline V and J ends were trimmed by 0 bases and 3 bases, with 9 bases remaining between them. The CDR3 has 14 amino acids. Germline CDR1 reads KGHSH; CDR2 reads LQKENI.

This clone has only one observation. This sample includes further DNA sequences coding for the same CDR3. This chain uses TRBV18 with TRBJ1-6; perhaps TRBD1 as D (5 bases). The CDR3 sequence is 14 residues long. Germline V lookup: CDR1 KGHSH, CDR2 LQKENI. V shed 2 bases and J shed 5 bases, with 7 bases lying between them. DNA for the CDR3: TGTGCCAGCTCACCAGGGACGGATAATTCACCCCTCCACTTT. Its protein product is CASSPGTDNSPLHF.